The 6 T cell receptor beta chains in this list originate from one sample, sequenced in a study of shared clonotypes between healthy human individuals. Method: immunoSEQ multiplex PCR; TCRdb's copy keeps in-frame clones and lacks some. The top ten clones hold around 1.2% of a sample with nearly 2 million clones, around 96% of them seen once. Terminally differentiated effector memory CD45RA+ cells were left out of the naive CD8 fraction, which was CD45RO-negative and positively selected for CCR7. The source material was naive CD8+ T cells sorted from blood. These receptors originate from a man aged 18 to 29 in good health.

V gene TRBV28 combines with J gene TRBJ2-1, with TRBD1 matching over 9 bases. The CDR3 has 17 residues. J was trimmed by 2 bases and V by 3 bases; bases with no gene match: 8. From germline, CDR1 is MDHEN and CDR2 SYDVKM. CDR3 in DNA: TGTGCCAGCAGTTTCCCTCTGGACAGGGGCCCCTACAATGAGCAGTTCTTC. It translates to CASSFPLDRGPYNEQFF.

V usage is TRBV6-1 and J usage is TRBJ1-1; 10 bases line up with TRBD1. The CDR3 spans 15 residues. After removal of 3 bases from V and 5 bases from J, the junction contained 6 bases not matched to a gene. From germline, CDR1 is MNHNS and CDR2 SASEGT. The CDR3 DNA sequence: TGTGCCAGCAGTGAGGGACAGGGGTTGGGGACTGAAGCTTTCTTT. It specifies CASSEGQGLGTEAFF.

Notes on this clone: In the same sample, other DNA sequences code for this CDR3. This rearrangement joins TRBV9 to TRBJ2-7, with a weak D call TRBD1 (6 bases). CDR1 SGDLS and CDR2 YYNGEE come from the germline V gene. CDR3 length: 14 amino acids. The ends were cut back, 0 bases at V and 4 bases at J, with 11 bases in the middle. CDR3 amino acids: CASSVEDSPYEQYF. CDR3 nucleotide sequence: TGTGCCAGCAGCGTAGAGGACAGCCCGTACGAGCAGTACTTC.

This chain joins TRBV7-9 and TRBJ2-1, with a tentative D call TRBD1 (5 bases). V lost 7 bases and J lost 14, with 24 bases in between. This CDR3 comprises 14 residues. Per germline, CDR1 SEHNR and CDR2 FQNEAQ (reference sequence). The CDR3 reads CASTLLKLGQGKFF. CDR3 sequence (DNA): TGTGCCAGCACCCTCCTCAAACTGGGGCAGGGTAAGTTCTTC.

The chain combines TRBV6-1 with TRBJ2-7; D not resolved. The V and J ends lost 2 bases and 0 bases respectively, with 5 bases between them. The CDR3 has 13 amino acids. Germline CDR1 reads MNHNS; CDR2 reads SASEGT. CDR3 DNA sequence: TGTGCCAGCAGTGAATCAGTCTCCTACGAGCAGTACTTC. As protein: CASSESVSYEQYF.

This sequence joins TRBV6-4 and TRBJ2-2; D uncertain. This CDR3 has 16 amino acids. V was clipped by 4 bases and J by 0 bases, with 12 bases between them. Per the germline V gene, CDR1 is MRHNA and CDR2 is SNTAGT. The DNA for the CDR3 is TGTGCCAGCAGTGTTCGTGGCAGCGCGAACACCGGGGAGCTGTTTTTT. It encodes CASSVRGSANTGELFF.